This T cell receptor beta chain appears in the sequencing data of a study of early stage breast cancer tumors. Study-wide context: ER+/PR+/HER2- status applied to about 80% of the 16 invasive breast tumors. Broader study findings: Chain pairing and CD4, CD8 or FOXP3 expression were not captured.

This clone turned up a few times. The antigen remains undetermined. Sequencing used immunoSEQ multiplex PCR; TCRdb keeps in-frame clones, though not all of them. The table has under 75,000 clones, 70% to 80% seen once; the top ten hold 3% to 3.5%. This TCR was recovered from a person aged 25 to 39 with breast cancer. Material: blood.

The CDR3 DNA reads TGCGCCAGCAGTGAGAACAAGAACACTGAAGCTTTCTTT. Residues: CASSENKNTEAFF. This chain connects TRBV10-1 to TRBJ1-1; D not certain. CDR1 and CDR2 (germline): WNHNN, SYGVQD (reference sequence). The CDR3 runs 13 residues. The V end lost 2 bases, the J end lost 1 base, and 5 bases lay between the germline ends.